Shown below are 9 T cell receptor beta chains from a single sample sequenced in a study of Ad26.COV2.S vaccination and SARS-CoV-2 variants. Generated by immunoSEQ multiplex PCR, the TCRdb table keeps only in-frame clones and is missing some. The profile shows about 350,000 clones, about nine tenths of them singletons. Stated treatment: around 19 received Ad26.COV2.S at low or high dose, single or two shots; 5 received placebo; per-sample allocation not given. Samples were taken on day 63 after the first vaccine or placebo injection. Source: peripheral blood, taken in a trial of Ad26.COV2.S vaccine versus placebo. These receptors all come from a person aged 18-65 years who received the Ad26.COV2.S COVID-19 vaccine or a placebo.

This clone was detected only once. The chain has TRBV3-1 (or the pseudogene TRBV3-2) and TRBJ1-1; D ambiguous. This CDR3 is built from 12 residues. Trimming stripped 1 base from V and 5 bases from J, with 5 bases between. Germline lookup yields CDR1 LGHDT and CDR2 YNNKEL (reference sequence). For the CDR3, the DNA is TGTGCCAGCAGCCAAGGGTTTACTGAAGCTTTCTTT. This sequence encodes CASSQGFTEAFF.

The chain couples TRBV4-3 to TRBJ2-3; TRBD2 matches at 10 bases. From germline, CDR1 is LGHNA and CDR2 YSLEER. The V gene end was trimmed by 1 base and the J gene end by 4 bases; junction bases not matched to a gene: 8. The CDR3 contains 17 residues. DNA for the CDR3: TGCGCCAGCAGCCAAGCATTGGCTAGCGGGAGCTCAGATACGCAGTATTTT. The encoded protein is CASSQALASGSSDTQYF.

CDR3 residues: CASSKGRGRGGNEQFF. DNA of the CDR3: TGTGCCAGCAGCAAAGGTCGCGGGAGGGGAGGCAATGAGCAGTTCTTC. The chain combines TRBV21-1 with TRBJ2-1; the DNA was not used to check the table's D call, TRBD2. TRBV21-1 is flagged as a pseudogene. This CDR3 comprises 16 residues.

This chain uses TRBV7-6 with TRBJ2-3; unclear D gene. Germline CDR1 and CDR2: SGHVS and FNYEAQ. The CDR3 spans 16 residues. The ends were cut back, 1 base at V and 3 bases at J, with 14 bases in the middle. The CDR3: CASSLVGPEGTDTQYF. CDR3 DNA: TGTGCCAGCAGCTTAGTCGGTCCCGAAGGTACAGATACGCAGTATTTT.

The chain has TRBV25-1 and TRBJ1-4, with D hard to call. There are 12 residues in the CDR3. V lost 8 bases to trimming and J lost 4 bases, with 8 bases between them. CDR1 is MGHDK and CDR2 is SYGVNS in the germline V gene. The CDR3 is CASRRYNEKLFF. The CDR3 DNA reads TGTGCCAGCCGACGGTATAATGAAAAACTGTTTTTT. The whole variable domain, remainder taken from reference TRBV25-1 and TRBJ1-4, is EADIYQTPRYLVIGTGKKITLECSQTMGHDKMYWYQQDPGMELHLIHYSYGVNSTEKGDLSSESTVSRIRTEHFPLTLESARPSHTSQYLCASRRYNEKLFFGSGTQLSVL.

V and J are TRBV30 and TRBJ2-1, with D hard to call. The length of the CDR3 is 15 residues. Germline CDR1 is GTSNPN and CDR2 is SVGIG (reference sequence). V was clipped by 7 bases and J by 2 bases, with 18 bases between them. The CDR3 coding sequence is TGTGCCTTCACTCTTACTGCTACCACCTACAATGAGCAGTTCTTC. It codes for CAFTLTATTYNEQFF. Supplemented by reference TRBV30 and TRBJ2-1, the full variable domain reads SQTIHQWPATLVQPVGSPLSLECTVEGTSNPNLYWYRQAAGRGLQLLFYSVGIGQISSEVPQNLSASRPQDRQFILSSKKLLLSDSGFYLCAFTLTATTYNEQFFGPGTRLTVL.

CDR3 loop: CASLDSRTGVTGELFF. The CDR3 bases are TGTGCCAGCCTAGACTCAAGGACAGGGGTCACCGGGGAGCTGTTTTTT. This chain uses TRBV28 with TRBJ2-2, with 9 bases that match TRBD1. This CDR3 has 16 amino acids. V lost 8 bases, J lost 4 bases, and 11 bases stayed unmatched. Germline values: CDR1 MDHEN, CDR2 SYDVKM.

J is TRBJ1-5 and V is TRBV18, with TRBD1 matching 7 bases. V lost 3 bases, J lost 5 bases, and 7 bases stayed unmatched. Per the germline V gene, CDR1 is KGHSH and CDR2 is LQKENI. The CDR3 totals 15 residues. CDR3 DNA: TGTGCCAGCTCACCGCCCGGGACAGAGGATCAGCCCCAGCATTTT. Residues: CASSPPGTEDQPQHF.

This chain uses TRBV20-1 with TRBJ1-2; D uncertain. Germline lookup yields CDR1 DFQATT and CDR2 SNEGSKA (reference sequence). V lost 3 bases and J 1 base, leaving 9 bases between the germline ends. The length of the CDR3 is 13 residues. The CDR3 DNA reads TGCAGTGCTAGTGCGGCCAATAACTATGGCTACACCTTC. This gives the protein CSASAANNYGYTF.